This TCR beta chain was profiled in a study of long-term antiretroviral therapy in people with HIV. At the level of the study: The earliest samples predate the 2015 immediate-ART recommendation by about a decade. Findings and caveats of the study: Viral resistance, ART adherence and therapy changes all lacked available data. Controls exceeded HIV repertoires in CDR3 length range.

The immunoSEQ assay was v3.0, run at survey level. Sequenced by immunoSEQ multiplex PCR; TCRdb stores in-frame clones only, minus some. The sample has tens of thousands of clones; around four fifths are singletons. The CDR3 contains 14 residues. Germline values: CDR1 MDHEN, CDR2 SYDVKM. Trimming cost V 2 bases and J 4 bases, with 9 bases left between them. Regarding this clone: Antigen: not known.

The samples comprised roughly 0.9-11 million cryopreserved PBMC ahead of DNA extraction. The rearrangement links TRBV28 to TRBJ1-5; D possibly corresponds to TRBD1 (5 bases). This specimen was unsorted PBMCs, taken 0.4 years after starting antiretroviral therapy. This clonotype was obtained from a man in his fifties with HIV. CDR3 sequence (DNA): TGTGCCAGCAGTTTAGGTGGGGCGAATCAGCCCCAGCATTTT. Amino acid sequence: CASSLGGANQPQHF.